This entry is about one T cell receptor (beta chain). The repertoire was sequenced with immunoSEQ multiplex PCR; TCRdb's copy has only in-frame clones and lacks some. This table has 45,000 to 65,000 clones, approximately 83% appearing once. Sampling of blood occurred at baseline, cycle 4 day 1, and cycle 7 day 1. The data stem from a study of OX40 agonist ivuxolimab in advanced cancers. Study in general: Enrollees could have had prior anti-PD-1, anti-PD-L1 or anti-CTLA-4 therapy, which 30% to 50% had received.

The V gene lost 1 base and the J gene lost 7 bases, with 10 bases spanning the gap. The CDR3 is made up of 13 amino acids. Germline assignment: CDR1 LNHDA and CDR2 SQIVND (reference sequence). This chain uses TRBV19 with TRBJ1-1; D uncertain. This receptor was identified in an adult with an advanced solid tumor such as melanoma, head and neck, liver or kidney cancer. Sequencing used CD4+ or CD8+ T cells sorted from blood, obtained in a trial of the OX40 agonist ivuxolimab. CDR3 amino acids: CASSIVPRDEAFF. The CDR3, as DNA: TGTGCCAGTAGTATAGTGCCCCGAGATGAAGCTTTCTTT. Variable domain in full (rest from reference TRBV19 and TRBJ1-1): DGGITQSPKYLFRKEGQNVTLSCEQNLNHDAMYWYRQDPGQGLRLIYYSQIVNDFQKGDIAEGYSVSREKKESFPLTVTSAQKNPTAFYLCASSIVPRDEAFFGQGTRLTVV.